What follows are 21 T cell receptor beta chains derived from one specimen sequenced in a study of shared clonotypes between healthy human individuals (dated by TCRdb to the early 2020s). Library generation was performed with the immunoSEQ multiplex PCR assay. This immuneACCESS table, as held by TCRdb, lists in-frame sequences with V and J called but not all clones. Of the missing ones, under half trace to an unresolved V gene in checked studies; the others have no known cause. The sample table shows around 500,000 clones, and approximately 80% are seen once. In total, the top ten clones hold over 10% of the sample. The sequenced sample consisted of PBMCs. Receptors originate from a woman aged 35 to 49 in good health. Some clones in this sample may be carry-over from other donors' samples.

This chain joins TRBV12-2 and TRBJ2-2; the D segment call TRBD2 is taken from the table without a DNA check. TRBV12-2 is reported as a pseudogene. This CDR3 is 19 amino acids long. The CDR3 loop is CASRLESEPPSGPTGELFF. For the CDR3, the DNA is TGTGCAAGTCGCTTAGAGAGCGAGCCCCCTAGCGGGCCCACCGGGGAGCTGTTTTTT.

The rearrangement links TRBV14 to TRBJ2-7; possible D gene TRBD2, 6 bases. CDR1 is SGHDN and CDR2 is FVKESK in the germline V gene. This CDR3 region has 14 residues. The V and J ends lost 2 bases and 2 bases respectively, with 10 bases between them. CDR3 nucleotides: TGTGCCAGCAGCCAAAGTCGGGGGACCTACGAGCAGTACTTC. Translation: CASSQSRGTYEQYF.

CDR3 amino acids: CASSRDGQETQYF. In DNA form, the CDR3 reads TGTGCCAGCAGCAGGGACGGACAAGAGACCCAGTACTTC. This chain uses TRBV7-3 with TRBJ2-5, with D perhaps being TRBD1 or TRBD2 (5 bases each). This CDR3 is 13 amino acids long. Per the germline V gene, CDR1 is SGHTA and CDR2 is FQGTGA. Trimming removed 5 bases at V and 2 bases at J, with 9 bases between. Based on the CDR3 plus reference TRBV7-3 and TRBJ2-5, the full variable domain is GAGVSQTPSNKVTEKGKYVELRCDPISGHTALYWYRQSLGQGPEFLIYFQGTGAADDSGLPNDRFFAVRPEGSVSTLKIQRTERGDSAVYLCASSRDGQETQYFGPGTRLLVL.

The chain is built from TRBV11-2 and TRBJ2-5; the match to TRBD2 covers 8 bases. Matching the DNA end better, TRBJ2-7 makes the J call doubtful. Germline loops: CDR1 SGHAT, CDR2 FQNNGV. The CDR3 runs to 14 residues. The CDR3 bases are TGTGCCAGCAGCCCCGGGACTAGTCTCGCCGAGCAGTACTTC. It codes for CASSPGTSLAEQYF.

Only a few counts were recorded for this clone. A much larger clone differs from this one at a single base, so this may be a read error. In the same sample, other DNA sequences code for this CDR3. CDR3 DNA sequence: TGTGCCAGTAGCGGACCGAACACCGGGGAGCTGTTTTTT. Residues: CASSGPNTGELFF. V is TRBV7-2 and J is TRBJ2-2, with D tentatively TRBD2 (6 bases). Germline V lookup: CDR1 SGHTA, CDR2 FQGNSA. V was clipped by 9 bases and J by 0 bases, with 8 bases between them. The CDR3 sequence is 13 residues long.

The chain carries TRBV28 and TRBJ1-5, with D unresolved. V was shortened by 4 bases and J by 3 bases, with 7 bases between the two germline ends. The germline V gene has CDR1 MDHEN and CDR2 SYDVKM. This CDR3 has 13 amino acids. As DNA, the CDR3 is TGTGCCAGCAGTTGGGGAGTCAATCAGCCCCAGCATTTT. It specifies CASSWGVNQPQHF.

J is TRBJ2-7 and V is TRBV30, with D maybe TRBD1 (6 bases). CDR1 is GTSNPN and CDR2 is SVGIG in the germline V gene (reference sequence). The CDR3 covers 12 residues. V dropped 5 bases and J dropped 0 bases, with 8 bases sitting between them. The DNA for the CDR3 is TGTGCCTGGGGGGGCAGCTCCTACGAGCAGTACTTC. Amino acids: CAWGGSSYEQYF.

CDR3 in amino acids: CASSYSMVDTNEKLFF. CDR3 nucleotide sequence: TGTGCCAGCAGTTACTCGATGGTGGACACCAATGAAAAACTGTTTTTT. The chain couples TRBV6-5 to TRBJ1-4; TRBD1 might be the D (5 bases). V lost 0 bases and J lost 5, with 13 bases in between. Per germline, CDR1 MNHEY and CDR2 SVGAGI. CDR3 length: 16 amino acids.

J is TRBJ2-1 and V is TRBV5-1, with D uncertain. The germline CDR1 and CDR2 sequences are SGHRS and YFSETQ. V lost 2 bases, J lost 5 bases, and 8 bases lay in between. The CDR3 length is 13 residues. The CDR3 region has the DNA TGCGCCAGCAGCTTATCGGCTGACAATGAGCAGTTCTTC. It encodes CASSLSADNEQFF.

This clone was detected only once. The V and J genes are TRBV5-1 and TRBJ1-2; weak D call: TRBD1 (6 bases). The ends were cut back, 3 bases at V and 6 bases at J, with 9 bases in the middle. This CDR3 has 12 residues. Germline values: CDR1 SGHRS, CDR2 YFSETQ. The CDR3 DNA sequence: TGCGCCAGCAGCTCGGGGGCGGATGGCTACACCTTC. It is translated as CASSSGADGYTF.

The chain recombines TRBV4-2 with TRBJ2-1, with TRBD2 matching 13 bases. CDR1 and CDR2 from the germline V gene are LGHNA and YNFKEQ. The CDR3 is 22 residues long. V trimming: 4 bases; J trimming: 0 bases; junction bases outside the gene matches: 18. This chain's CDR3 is CASSRGQKPGLAGLSSYNEQFF. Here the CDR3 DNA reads TGTGCCAGCAGCCGAGGACAGAAGCCGGGACTAGCGGGACTTAGCTCCTACAATGAGCAGTTCTTC.

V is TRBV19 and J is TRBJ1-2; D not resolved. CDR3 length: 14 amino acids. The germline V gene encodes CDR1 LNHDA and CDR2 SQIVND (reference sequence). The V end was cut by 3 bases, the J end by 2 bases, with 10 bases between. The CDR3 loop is CASSIRTGNYGYTF. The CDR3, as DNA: TGTGCCAGTAGTATCCGGACCGGGAACTATGGCTACACCTTC.

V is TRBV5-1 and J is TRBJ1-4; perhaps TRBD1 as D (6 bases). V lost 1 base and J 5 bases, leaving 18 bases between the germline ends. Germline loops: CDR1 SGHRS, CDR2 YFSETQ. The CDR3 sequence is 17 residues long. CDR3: CASSLKALTGTNEKLFF. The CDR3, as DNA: TGCGCCAGCAGCTTGAAGGCCCTAACAGGGACAAATGAAAAACTGTTTTTT.

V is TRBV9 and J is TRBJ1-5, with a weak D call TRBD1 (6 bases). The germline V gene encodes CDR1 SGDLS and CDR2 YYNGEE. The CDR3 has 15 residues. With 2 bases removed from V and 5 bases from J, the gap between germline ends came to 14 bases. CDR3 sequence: CASSVDQNRDQPQHF. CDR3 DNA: TGTGCCAGCAGCGTCGACCAAAACAGGGATCAGCCCCAGCATTTT.

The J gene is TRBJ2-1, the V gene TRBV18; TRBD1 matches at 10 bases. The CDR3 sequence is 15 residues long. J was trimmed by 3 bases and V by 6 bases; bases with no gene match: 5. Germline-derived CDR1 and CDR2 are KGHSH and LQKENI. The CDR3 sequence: CASSEGDRGYNEQFF. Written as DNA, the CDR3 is TGTGCCAGCTCCGAGGGGGACAGGGGCTACAATGAGCAGTTCTTC.

CDR3 loop: CASTLRAGGRDYEQYF. The CDR3, as DNA: TGTGCCAGCACCCTCCGGGCAGGGGGCAGAGACTACGAGCAGTACTTC. This chain connects TRBV7-9 to TRBJ2-7; 8 bases line up with TRBD1. CDR1 is SEHNR, CDR2 FQNEAQ, per germline (reference sequence). V gave up 7 bases and J gave up 3 bases; unmatched junction bases: 14. There are 16 residues in the CDR3.

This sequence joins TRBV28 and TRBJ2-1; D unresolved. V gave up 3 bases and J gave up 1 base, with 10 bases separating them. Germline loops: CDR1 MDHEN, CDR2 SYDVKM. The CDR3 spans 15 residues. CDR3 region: CASSFFSSSYNEQFF. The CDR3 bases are TGTGCCAGCAGTTTTTTTAGTAGTTCCTACAATGAGCAGTTCTTC.

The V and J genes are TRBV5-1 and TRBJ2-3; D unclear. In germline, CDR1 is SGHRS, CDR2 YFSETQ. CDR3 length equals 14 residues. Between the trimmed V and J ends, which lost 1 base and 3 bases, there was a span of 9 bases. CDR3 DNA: TGCGCCAGCAGCTTGATCGTGGGGACAGATACGCAGTATTTT. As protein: CASSLIVGTDTQYF.

DNA of the CDR3: TGTGCCAGCAGCCCGGGGACTAGCGGGATTTTTGAGCAGTTCTTC. Its protein product is CASSPGTSGIFEQFF. The rearrangement uses TRBV7-9 and TRBJ2-1; 13 positions match TRBD2. The CDR3 length is 15 residues. Germline V gene data show CDR1 as SEHNR and CDR2 as FQNEAQ (reference sequence). The V gene end was trimmed by 5 bases and the J gene end by 9 bases; junction bases not matched to a gene: 7. Supplemented by reference TRBV7-9 and TRBJ2-1, the full variable domain reads DTGVSQNPRHKITKRGQNVTFRCDPISEHNRLYWYRQTLGQGPEFLTYFQNEAQLEKSRLLSDRFSAERPKGSFSTLEIQRTEQGDSAMYLCASSPGTSGIFEQFFGPGTRLTVL.

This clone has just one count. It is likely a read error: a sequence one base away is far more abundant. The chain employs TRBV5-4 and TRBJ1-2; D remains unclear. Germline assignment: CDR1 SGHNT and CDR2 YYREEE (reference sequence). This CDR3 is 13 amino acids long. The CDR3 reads CASSLVTGYGHTF. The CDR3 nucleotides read TGTGCCAGCAGCTTGGTAACCGGCTATGGCCACACCTTC.

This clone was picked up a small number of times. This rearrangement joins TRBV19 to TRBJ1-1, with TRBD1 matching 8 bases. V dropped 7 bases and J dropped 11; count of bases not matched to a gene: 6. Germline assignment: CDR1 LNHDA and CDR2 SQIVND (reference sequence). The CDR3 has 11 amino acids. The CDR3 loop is CASKAGGPAFF. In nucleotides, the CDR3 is TGTGCCAGTAAGGCAGGGGGCCCGGCTTTCTTT. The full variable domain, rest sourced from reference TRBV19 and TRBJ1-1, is DGGITQSPKYLFRKEGQNVTLSCEQNLNHDAMYWYRQDPGQGLRLIYYSQIVNDFQKGDIAEGYSVSREKKESFPLTVTSAQKNPTAFYLCASKAGGPAFFGQGTRLTVV.